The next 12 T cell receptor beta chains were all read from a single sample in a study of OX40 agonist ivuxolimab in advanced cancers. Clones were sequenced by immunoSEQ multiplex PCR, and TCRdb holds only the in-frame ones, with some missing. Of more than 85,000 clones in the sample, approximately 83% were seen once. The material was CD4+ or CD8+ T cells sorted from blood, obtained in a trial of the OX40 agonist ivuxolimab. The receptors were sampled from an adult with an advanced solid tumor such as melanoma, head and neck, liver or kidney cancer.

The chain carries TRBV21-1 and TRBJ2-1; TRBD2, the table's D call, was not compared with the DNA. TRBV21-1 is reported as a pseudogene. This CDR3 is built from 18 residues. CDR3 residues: CASSKAGLAALKYNEQFF. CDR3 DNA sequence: TGTGCCAGCAGCAAAGCGGGACTAGCGGCCTTAAAATACAATGAGCAGTTCTTC.

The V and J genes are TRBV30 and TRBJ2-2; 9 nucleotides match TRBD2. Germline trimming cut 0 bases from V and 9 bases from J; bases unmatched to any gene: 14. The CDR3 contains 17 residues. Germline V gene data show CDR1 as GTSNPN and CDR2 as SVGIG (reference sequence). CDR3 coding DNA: TGTGCCTGGAGTGTAGTTCAGCGGGAGGAAGATCGGCGGGAGCTGTTTTTT. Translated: CAWSVVQREEDRRELFF.

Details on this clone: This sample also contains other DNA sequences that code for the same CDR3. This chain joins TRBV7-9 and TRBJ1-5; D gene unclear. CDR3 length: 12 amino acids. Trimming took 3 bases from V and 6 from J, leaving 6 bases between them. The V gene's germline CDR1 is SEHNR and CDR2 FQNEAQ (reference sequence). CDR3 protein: CASSLGGQPQHF. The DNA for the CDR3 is TGTGCCAGCAGCTTGGGCGGTCAGCCCCAGCATTTT.

The CDR3 DNA sequence: TGTGCCAGCAGCCATTTGGCGAGGAACACTGAAGCTTTCTTT. Residues: CASSHLARNTEAFF. This chain connects TRBV4-2 to TRBJ1-1, with no clear D. The V and J ends lost 3 bases and 1 base respectively, with 9 bases between them. This CDR3 is 14 amino acids long. Looked up from germline, CDR1 is LGHNA and CDR2 is YNFKEQ.

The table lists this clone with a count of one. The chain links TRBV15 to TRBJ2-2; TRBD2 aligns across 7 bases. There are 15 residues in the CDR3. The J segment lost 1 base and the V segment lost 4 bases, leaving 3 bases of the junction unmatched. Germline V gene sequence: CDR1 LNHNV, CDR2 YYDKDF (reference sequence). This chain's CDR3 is CATSKKRGNTGELFF. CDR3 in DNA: TGTGCCACCAGCAAGAAGCGGGGGAACACCGGGGAGCTGTTTTTT.

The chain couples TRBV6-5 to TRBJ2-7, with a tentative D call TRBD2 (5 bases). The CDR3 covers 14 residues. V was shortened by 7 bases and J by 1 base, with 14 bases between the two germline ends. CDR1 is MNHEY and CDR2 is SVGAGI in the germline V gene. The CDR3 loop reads CASKLDGRSYEQYF. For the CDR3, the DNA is TGTGCCAGCAAACTAGACGGCAGGTCCTACGAGCAGTACTTC.

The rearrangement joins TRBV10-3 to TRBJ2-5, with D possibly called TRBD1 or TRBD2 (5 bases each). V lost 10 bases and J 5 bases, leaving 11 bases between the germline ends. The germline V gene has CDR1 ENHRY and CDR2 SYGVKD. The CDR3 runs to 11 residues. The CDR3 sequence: CATGAGETQYF. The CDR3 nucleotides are TGTGCCACCGGGGCTGGGGAGACCCAGTACTTC.

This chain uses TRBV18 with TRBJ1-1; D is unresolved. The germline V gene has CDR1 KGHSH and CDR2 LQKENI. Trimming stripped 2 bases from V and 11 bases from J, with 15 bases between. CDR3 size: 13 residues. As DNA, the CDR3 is TGTGCCAGCTCACCAGGCGTTGGAGAGACGGCTTTCTTT. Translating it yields CASSPGVGETAFF.

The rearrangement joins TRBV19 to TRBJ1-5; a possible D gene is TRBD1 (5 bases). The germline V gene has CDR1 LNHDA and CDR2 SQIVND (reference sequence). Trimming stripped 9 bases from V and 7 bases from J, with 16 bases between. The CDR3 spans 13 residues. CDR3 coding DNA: TGTGCCAGCCTGGGGGGATCCGGACAGCCCCAGCATTTT. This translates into CASLGGSGQPQHF.

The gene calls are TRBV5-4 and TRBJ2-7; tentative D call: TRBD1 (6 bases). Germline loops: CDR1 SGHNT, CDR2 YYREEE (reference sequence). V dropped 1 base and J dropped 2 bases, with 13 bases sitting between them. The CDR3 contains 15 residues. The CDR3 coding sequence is TGTGCCAGCAGCTTGATGGGGGCTGGGACCTACGAGCAGTACTTC. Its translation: CASSLMGAGTYEQYF.

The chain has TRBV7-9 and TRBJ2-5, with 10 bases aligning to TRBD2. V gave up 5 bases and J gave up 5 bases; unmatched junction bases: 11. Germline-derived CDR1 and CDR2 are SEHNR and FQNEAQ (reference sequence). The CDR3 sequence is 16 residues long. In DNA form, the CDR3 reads TGTGCCAGCAGCCCCACGCGAGCGGGGGGGGTTGAGACCCAGTACTTC. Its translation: CASSPTRAGGVETQYF.

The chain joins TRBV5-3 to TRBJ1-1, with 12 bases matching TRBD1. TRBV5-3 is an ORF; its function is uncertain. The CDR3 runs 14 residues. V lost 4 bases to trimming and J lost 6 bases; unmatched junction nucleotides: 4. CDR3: CARSPGQGAAEAFF. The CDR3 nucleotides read TGTGCCAGAAGCCCGGGACAGGGGGCGGCTGAAGCTTTCTTT.